This T cell receptor (beta chain) was observed in a study of regulatory T cells in long-lasting Graves disease. Time point denoted: newly diagnosed GD, antithyroid drugs for less than 3 months. PBMCs were the source of the RNA used for TCR sequencing. Patients hailed from an endocrinology department in Xi'an, China. Building the TCR beta libraries relied on iRepertoire HTBI primers, and CDR3 regions underwent Arm-PCR. TCRdb analysed the multiplex PCR reads with MiXCR anew, one entry per CDR3 protein. The table includes roughly 420,000 distinct CDR3 sequences, about a sixth detected once. This clonotype was picked up many times. This specimen was peripheral blood mononuclear cells (PBMCs), taken at new diagnosis, from a patient treated with antithyroid drugs. This clonotype originated in a female donor with Graves disease.

In DNA, the CDR3 is TGTGCCATCAGTGAAACTAGCGGAAGAAACAATGAGCAGTTCTTC. Translating it yields CAISETSGRNNEQFF. V is TRBV10-3 and J is TRBJ2-1; 8 bases are shared with TRBD2. Germline-derived CDR1 and CDR2 are ENHRY and SYGVKD. V lost 3 bases and J lost 5; bases outside the gene matches: 6. This CDR3 is built from 15 residues.